This section outlines one TCR beta chain sequence together with its context. Germline lookup yields CDR1 MDHEN and CDR2 SYDVKM. V lost 4 bases and J lost 0, with 10 bases in between. CDR3 size: 14 residues. Only in-frame clones appear in the TCRdb table, and some are missing; sequencing was by immunoSEQ multiplex PCR. Of approximately 38,000 clones in the sample, 92% were seen once. These data are taken from a study of T cell changes during pregnancy in multiple sclerosis. The clonotype comes from a female donor with multiple sclerosis, enrolled in a pregnancy study. The material sequenced was CD8+ T cells from peripheral blood mononuclear cells, taken in the third trimester of pregnancy. The chain uses TRBV28 and TRBJ2-7; D is perhaps TRBD2 (5 bases). The CDR3 DNA is TGTGCCAGCAGTTCAGCGGCTACCTCCTACGAGCAGTACTTC. Its protein product is CASSSAATSYEQYF. The full variable domain, with the rest looked up from reference TRBV28 and TRBJ2-7, is DVKVTQSSRYLVKRTGEKVFLECVQDMDHENMFWYRQDPGLGLRLIYFSYDVKMKEKGDIPEGYSVSREKKERFSLILESASTNQTSMYLCASSSAATSYEQYFGPGTRLTVT.